This entry concerns a single T cell receptor beta chain. Its antigen is still unknown. The data are from a study of T cells in localized non-small cell lung cancer. Broader study findings: Among the top 100 tumor clones, a median approximately 60 appeared in adjacent lung.

TCRdb keeps only in-frame clones here, not all; method: immunoSEQ multiplex PCR. Of 75,000 to 95,000 clones detected, about 78% appear once; the ten largest clones hold about 19%. Germline V CDR1 and CDR2: GTSNPN, SVGIG (reference sequence). V was clipped by 3 bases and J by 12 bases, with 15 bases between them. The CDR3 loop spans 11 amino acids. The TCR was taken from a man aged 40 to 75 with stage II squamous cell lung carcinoma. The source was PBMCs, collected before any cancer treatment. This chain uses TRBV30 with TRBJ2-7; maybe TRBD1 (6 bases). CDR3 amino acids: CAWSQGTAWYF. In nucleotides, the CDR3 is TGTGCCTGGAGCCAGGGGACGGCCTGGTACTTC.